This T cell receptor (beta chain) was sequenced in a study of neurological immune-mediated disorders (dated by TCRdb to about 2019). As for the study more broadly: Among the roughly 34 multiple sclerosis patients, relapsing-remitting MS was present in around 31 and secondary progressive MS was present in 3. Using UMI-based sequencing, the study compared peripheral blood TCR-beta repertoires from patients with HTLV-I-associated myelopathy (HAM/TSP), patients with multiple sclerosis, and healthy controls. Of the approximately 68 subjects in the cohort, some 14 were HAM/TSP patients, about 35 were multiple sclerosis patients, and roughly 20 were healthy controls. Alongside PBMC samples, the set of more than 80 TCR-beta libraries contained longitudinal samples, technical triplicates, and paired CD4+ and CD8+ T-cell subsets that had been sorted. Summary of the overall study and its limitations: No association of the MS cluster with clinical or MRI features was observed, and the need for larger cohorts was stated by the authors. Repertoires from 18 of 34 MS patients were grouped by phylogenetic analysis into a cluster of related CDR3 sequences, suggesting a possible repertoire-level signature. Expanded clones from different subjects shared no identical CDR3 amino acid sequences, which suggests that TCR-beta repertoires were private in all groups. The highest TCR clonal expansion was observed in HAM/TSP patients, whereas the lowest was observed in MS patients, even when compared with healthy controls.

cDNA synthesis used template-switch 5'RACE with a primer carrying a 10-nucleotide random unique molecular identifier tagging each TCR transcript. Each sequencing run produced over 160 million TCR-beta sequences covering 15-18 subjects. The RNeasy kit was used for extraction of total RNA. The KAPA Real-time Library Amplification kit was used to amplify TCR-beta VDJ regions with primers for the TCR constant region and the 5'RACE anchor. A first PCR added sample indexes and Illumina adaptors, and a second PCR then raised library yield. The roughly 650 bp TCR product was size-selected on a 2% E-gel SizeSelection system after Ampure bead purification. Library quality was checked on a Bioanalyzer, concentration was measured with Qubit, and libraries were quantified with the Kapa Library Quantification kit before pooling. Paired-end 2 x 150 bp sequencing of the libraries was performed on an Illumina HiSeq 2500. To increase sequence diversity, about 25-31% phiX was spiked into each library pool. The original methods were these. The UMI-based MiGEC pipeline processed quality-filtered reads and removed over 90% of raw TCR sequences during error correction. VDJ genes were aligned to IMGT germline references, and clonotypes were defined by unique CDR3 amino acid sequence plus V-J genes. Clonal expansion, Shannon diversity, and CDR3 relatedness (CalcPairwiseDistances, ClusterSamples) were evaluated with VDJtools, and phylogenetic trees were built with CLCbio workbench. Expanded clones were defined as having at least 8 unique UMIs, based on coefficient-of-variation modelling across technical triplicates. The public reads were quality trimmed at Q25 with fastp and then assembled into clones with MiXCR by TCRdb, keeping productive beta chains. Entries are consolidated by CDR3 protein sequence, retaining the most common genes and DNA. The V and J calls and clone size are TCRdb's, not the authors'. The sample table records 40,000 to 55,000 distinct CDR3 sequences; 2.5% to 3.5% of these occur just once. Approximately 16% of the sample rests with the top ten.

For unsorted PBMC libraries, 2 million PBMCs were used after storage in RNAlater at -80 degrees C until RNA extraction. The multiple sclerosis patients were enrolled in a US clinical protocol that used magnetic resonance imaging to evaluate disease progression. PBMCs were separated from peripheral blood using Ficoll-Hypaque density gradient centrifugation and then cryopreserved in liquid nitrogen. In its sample, this clonotype was seen many times. Its recognized antigen is unknown. No base qualities exist here, and no much larger clone lies one base off it. V lost 6 bases and J lost 5 bases, and the count of bases not matched to a germline gene is 9. The CDR3 spans 14 residues, from the cysteine through the phenylalanine. The sequence is cut down to CDR3 DNA, 42 bases in frame from base 1. For CDR1 and CDR2, the germline V gene (reference sequence) lists DFQATT and SNEGSKA.

This chain is built from TRBV20-1 and TRBJ1-2, with TRBD1 matching 10 junction bases. The sample taken for sequencing was PBMCs. This clonotype originated in a woman aged 50 to 60 with multiple sclerosis. The sequenced DNA is TGCAGTGCAACAAGACAGGGGGCGGGTTATGGCTACACCTTC. Its translation is CSATRQGAGYGYTF.